This T cell receptor beta chain was obtained from a study of blood T cell repertoires in COVID-19. Study details: The United States, Italy and Spain supplied acute and convalescent COVID-19 samples. The analysed material was cDNA or gDNA that came from T cells, B-cell-depleted T cells, or PBMCs.

As handled by the study authors: Using reference gene primer amplification, nucleated cell counts were estimated. The protocol was immunoSEQ multiplex PCR, while the TCRdb copy is restricted to in-frame clones and leaves out a portion. The D gene and trimming were derived from the DNA, and the V and J assignments and clone size from that table. This sample has around 110,000 clones, with 60% to 80% found just once. With 3 bases removed from V and 4 bases from J, the gap between germline ends came to 10 bases. Germline lookup yields CDR1 SGDLS and CDR2 YYNGEE. This CDR3 spans 13 amino acids. The clonotype comes from a human donor with acute or convalescent COVID-19. The donor label of this sample is uncertain. Sequencing used peripheral blood. The chain is built from TRBV9 and TRBJ1-2; possibly TRBD1 for D (5 bases). The CDR3 reads CASSGGLSYGYTF. DNA for the CDR3: TGTGCCAGCAGCGGGGGACTGTCCTATGGCTACACCTTC.